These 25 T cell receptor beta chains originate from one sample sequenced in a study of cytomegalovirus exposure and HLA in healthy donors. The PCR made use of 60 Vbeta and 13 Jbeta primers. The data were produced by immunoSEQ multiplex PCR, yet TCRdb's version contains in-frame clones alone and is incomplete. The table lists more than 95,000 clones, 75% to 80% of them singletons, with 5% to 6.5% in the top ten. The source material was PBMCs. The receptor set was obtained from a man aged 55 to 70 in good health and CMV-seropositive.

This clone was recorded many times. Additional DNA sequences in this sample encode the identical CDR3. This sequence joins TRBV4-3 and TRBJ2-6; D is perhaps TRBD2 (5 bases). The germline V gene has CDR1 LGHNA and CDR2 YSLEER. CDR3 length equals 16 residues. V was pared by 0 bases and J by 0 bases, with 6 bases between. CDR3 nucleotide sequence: TGCGCCAGCAGCCAAGATCGGGGCTCTGGGGCCAACGTCCTGACTTTC. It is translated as CASSQDRGSGANVLTF.

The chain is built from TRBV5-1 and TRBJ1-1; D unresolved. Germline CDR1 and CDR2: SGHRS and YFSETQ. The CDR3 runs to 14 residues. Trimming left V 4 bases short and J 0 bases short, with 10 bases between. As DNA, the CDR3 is TGCGCCAGCAGCGTCCAGTCCGTGAACACTGAAGCTTTCTTT. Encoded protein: CASSVQSVNTEAFF. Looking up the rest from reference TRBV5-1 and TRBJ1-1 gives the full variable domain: KAGVTQTPRYLIKTRGQQVTLSCSPISGHRSVSWYQQTPGQGLQFLFEYFSETQRNKGNFPGRFSGRQFSNSRSEMNVSTLELGDSALYLCASSVQSVNTEAFFGQGTRLTVV.

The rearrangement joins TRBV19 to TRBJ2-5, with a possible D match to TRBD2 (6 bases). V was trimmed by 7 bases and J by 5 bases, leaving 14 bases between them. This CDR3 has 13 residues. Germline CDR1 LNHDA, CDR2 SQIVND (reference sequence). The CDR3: CASNNGRKETQYF. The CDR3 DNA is TGTGCCAGTAATAACGGGAGAAAGGAGACCCAGTACTTC. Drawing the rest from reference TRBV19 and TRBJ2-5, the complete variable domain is DGGITQSPKYLFRKEGQNVTLSCEQNLNHDAMYWYRQDPGQGLRLIYYSQIVNDFQKGDIAEGYSVSREKKESFPLTVTSAQKNPTAFYLCASNNGRKETQYFGPGTRLLVL.

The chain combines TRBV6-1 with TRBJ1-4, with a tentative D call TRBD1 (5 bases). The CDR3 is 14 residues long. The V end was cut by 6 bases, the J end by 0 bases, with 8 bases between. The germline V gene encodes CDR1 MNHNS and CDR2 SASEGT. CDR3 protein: CASRGRATNEKLFF. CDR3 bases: TGTGCCAGCAGGGGGCGTGCAACTAATGAAAAACTGTTTTTT.

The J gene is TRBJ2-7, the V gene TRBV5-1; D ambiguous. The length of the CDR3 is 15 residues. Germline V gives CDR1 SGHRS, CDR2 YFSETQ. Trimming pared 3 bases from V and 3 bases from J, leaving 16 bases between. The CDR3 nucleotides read TGCGCCAGCAGCTCTGACTTCGGCGGCCTCTACGAGCAGTACTTC. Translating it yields CASSSDFGGLYEQYF.

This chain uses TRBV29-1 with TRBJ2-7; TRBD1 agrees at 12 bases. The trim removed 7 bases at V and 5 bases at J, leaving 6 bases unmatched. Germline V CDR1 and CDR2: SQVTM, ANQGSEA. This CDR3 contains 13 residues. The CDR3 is CSAGTGGMNEQYF. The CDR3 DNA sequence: TGCAGCGCTGGGACAGGGGGCATGAACGAGCAGTACTTC.

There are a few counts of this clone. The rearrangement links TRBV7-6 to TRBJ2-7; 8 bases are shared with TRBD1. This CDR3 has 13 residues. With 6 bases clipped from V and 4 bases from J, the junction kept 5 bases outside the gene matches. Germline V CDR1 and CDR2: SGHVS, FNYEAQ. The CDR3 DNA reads TGTGCCAGCAGTTCAGACAGGGGTTACGAGCAGTACTTC. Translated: CASSSDRGYEQYF.

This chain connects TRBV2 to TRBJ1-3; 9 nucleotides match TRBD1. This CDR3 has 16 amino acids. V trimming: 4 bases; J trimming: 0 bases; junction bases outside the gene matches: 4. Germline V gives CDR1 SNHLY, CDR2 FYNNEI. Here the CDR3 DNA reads TGTGCCAGCAGTGCGGGACAGGGAGGCTCTGGAAACACCATATATTTT. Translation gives CASSAGQGGSGNTIYF.

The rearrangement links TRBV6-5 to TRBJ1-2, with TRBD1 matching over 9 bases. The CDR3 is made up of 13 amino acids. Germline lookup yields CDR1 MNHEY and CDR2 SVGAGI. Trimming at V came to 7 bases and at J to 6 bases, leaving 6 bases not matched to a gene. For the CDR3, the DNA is TGTGCCAGCAACAGGGGGCGAGGGAATGGCTACACCTTC. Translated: CASNRGRGNGYTF.

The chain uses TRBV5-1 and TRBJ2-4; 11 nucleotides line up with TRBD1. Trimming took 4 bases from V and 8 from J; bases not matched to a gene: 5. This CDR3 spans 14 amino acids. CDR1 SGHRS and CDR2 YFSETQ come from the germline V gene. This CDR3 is CASSEDRGQDIQYF. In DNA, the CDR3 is TGCGCCAGCAGCGAGGACAGGGGGCAGGACATTCAGTACTTC.

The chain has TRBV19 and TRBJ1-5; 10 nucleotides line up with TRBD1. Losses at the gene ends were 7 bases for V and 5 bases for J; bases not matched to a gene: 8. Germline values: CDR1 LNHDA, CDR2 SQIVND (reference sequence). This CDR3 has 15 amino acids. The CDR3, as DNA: TGTGCCAGTACTTCCGACAGGGGGCGGCATCAGCCCCAGCATTTT. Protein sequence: CASTSDRGRHQPQHF.

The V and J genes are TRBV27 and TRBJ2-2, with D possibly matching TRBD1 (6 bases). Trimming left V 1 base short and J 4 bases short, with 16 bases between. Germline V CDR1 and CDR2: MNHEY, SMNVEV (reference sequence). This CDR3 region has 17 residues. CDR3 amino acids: CASSLCCVDSCTGELFF. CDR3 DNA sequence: TGTGCCAGCAGTTTATGCTGCGTGGACAGTTGCACCGGGGAGCTGTTTTTT.

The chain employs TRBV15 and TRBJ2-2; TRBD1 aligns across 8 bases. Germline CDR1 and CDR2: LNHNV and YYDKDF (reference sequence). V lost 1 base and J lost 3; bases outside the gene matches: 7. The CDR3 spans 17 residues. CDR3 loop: CATSRVLGQGDTGELFF. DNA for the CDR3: TGTGCCACCAGCAGAGTCTTAGGACAGGGAGACACCGGGGAGCTGTTTTTT.

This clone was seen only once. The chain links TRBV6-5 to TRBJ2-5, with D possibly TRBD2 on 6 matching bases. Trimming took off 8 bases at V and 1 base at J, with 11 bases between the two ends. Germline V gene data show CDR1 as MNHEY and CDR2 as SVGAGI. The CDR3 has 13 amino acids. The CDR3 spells CASGGYFQETQYF. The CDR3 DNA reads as TGTGCCAGCGGGGGGTATTTCCAAGAGACCCAGTACTTC.

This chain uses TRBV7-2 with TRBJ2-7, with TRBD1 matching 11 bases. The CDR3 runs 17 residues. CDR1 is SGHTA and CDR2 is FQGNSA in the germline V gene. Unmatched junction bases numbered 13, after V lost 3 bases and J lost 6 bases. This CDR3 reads CASSFSGGGQGGGEQYF. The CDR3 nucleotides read TGTGCCAGCAGCTTCTCGGGCGGGGGACAGGGGGGGGGCGAGCAGTACTTC.

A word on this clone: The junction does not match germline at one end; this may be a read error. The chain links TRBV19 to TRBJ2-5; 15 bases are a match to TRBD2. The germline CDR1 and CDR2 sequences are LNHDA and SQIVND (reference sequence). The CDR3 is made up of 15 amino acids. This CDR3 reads CASSIARTSGGATDF. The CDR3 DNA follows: TGTGCCAGTAGTATCGCCCGGACTAGCGGGGGGGCAACGGACTTC.

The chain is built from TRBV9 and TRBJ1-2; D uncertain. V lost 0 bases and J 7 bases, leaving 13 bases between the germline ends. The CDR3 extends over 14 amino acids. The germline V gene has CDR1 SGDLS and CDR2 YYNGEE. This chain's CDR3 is CASSVASQARGYTF. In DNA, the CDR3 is TGTGCCAGCAGCGTAGCTTCGCAGGCTCGTGGCTACACCTTC.

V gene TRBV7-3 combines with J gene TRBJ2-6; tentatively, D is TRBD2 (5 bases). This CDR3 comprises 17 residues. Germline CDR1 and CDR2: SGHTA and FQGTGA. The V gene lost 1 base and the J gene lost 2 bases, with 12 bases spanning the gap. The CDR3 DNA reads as TGTGCCAGCAGCTTAAACGGCTGGGGAGCTGGGGCCAACGTCCTGACTTTC. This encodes CASSLNGWGAGANVLTF.

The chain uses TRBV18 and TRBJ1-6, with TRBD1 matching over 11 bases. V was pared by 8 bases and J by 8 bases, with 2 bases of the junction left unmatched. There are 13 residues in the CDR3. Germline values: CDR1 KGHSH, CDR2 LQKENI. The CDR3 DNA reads TGTGCCAGCCGGGGACAGGGGGATTCACCCCTCCACTTT. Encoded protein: CASRGQGDSPLHF.

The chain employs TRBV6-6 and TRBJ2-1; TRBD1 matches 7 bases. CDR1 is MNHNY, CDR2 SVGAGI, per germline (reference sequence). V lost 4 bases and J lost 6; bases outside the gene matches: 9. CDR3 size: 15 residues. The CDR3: CASSSPLGGSNEQFF. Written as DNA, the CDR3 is TGTGCCAGCAGTTCCCCCCTAGGGGGCAGCAATGAGCAGTTCTTC.

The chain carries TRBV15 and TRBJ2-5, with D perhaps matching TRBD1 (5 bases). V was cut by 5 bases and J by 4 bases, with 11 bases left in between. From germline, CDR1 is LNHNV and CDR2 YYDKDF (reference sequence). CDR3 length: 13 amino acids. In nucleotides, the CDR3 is TGTGCCACCAGCGCCTTTAGGGGAGAGACCCAGTACTTC. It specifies CATSAFRGETQYF.

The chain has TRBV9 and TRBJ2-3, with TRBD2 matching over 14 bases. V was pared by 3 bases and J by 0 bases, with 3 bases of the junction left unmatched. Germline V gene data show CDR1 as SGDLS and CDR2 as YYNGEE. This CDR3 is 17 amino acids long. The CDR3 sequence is CASSDGLAGGSTDTQYF. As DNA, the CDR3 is TGTGCCAGCAGCGATGGACTAGCGGGGGGTAGCACAGATACGCAGTATTTT.

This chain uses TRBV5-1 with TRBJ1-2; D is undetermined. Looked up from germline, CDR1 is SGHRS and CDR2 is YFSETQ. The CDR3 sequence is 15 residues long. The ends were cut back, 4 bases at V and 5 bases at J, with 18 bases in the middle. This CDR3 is CASSPHDGPGYGYTF. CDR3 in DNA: TGCGCCAGCAGCCCCCATGACGGGCCGGGGTATGGCTACACCTTC.

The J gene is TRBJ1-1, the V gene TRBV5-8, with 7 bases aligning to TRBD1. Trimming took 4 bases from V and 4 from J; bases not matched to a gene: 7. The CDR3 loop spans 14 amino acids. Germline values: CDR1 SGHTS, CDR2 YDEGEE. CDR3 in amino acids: CASSIQGSGTEAFF. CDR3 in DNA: TGTGCCAGCAGCATACAGGGGTCGGGCACTGAAGCTTTCTTT.

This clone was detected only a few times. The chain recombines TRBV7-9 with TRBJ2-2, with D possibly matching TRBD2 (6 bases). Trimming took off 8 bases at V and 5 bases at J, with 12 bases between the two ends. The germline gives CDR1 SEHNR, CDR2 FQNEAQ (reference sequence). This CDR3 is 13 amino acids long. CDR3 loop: CASPGRGTGELFF. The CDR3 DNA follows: TGTGCCAGCCCAGGGCGGGGAACCGGGGAGCTGTTTTTT.